Listed here are 25 T cell receptor beta chains from one sample, sequenced in a study of T-cell memory formation after mild COVID-19. TCRdb recomputed calls from the 5' RACE reads with MiXCR, one row per CDR3 protein. Of some 260,000 distinct CDR3 sequences in the sample, about 17% were seen once. The material sequenced was PBMCs or a T cell subset sorted from them (not recorded which). The receptors stem from a man aged 18-30 years who had mild COVID-19 (a few samples of this study predate the infection). Cell type and time point are not known.

The V call is TRBV6-6, the J call TRBJ2-7; TRBD1 agrees at 8 bases. Germline assignment: CDR1 MNHNY and CDR2 SVGAGI (reference sequence). This CDR3 spans 14 amino acids. The V segment lost 4 bases and the J segment 6 bases; nucleotides outside the gene matches: 8. The CDR3 protein is CASSLLDRGGEQYF. The CDR3 nucleotides are TGTGCCAGCAGTTTACTCGACAGGGGAGGCGAGCAGTACTTC.

This chain joins TRBV24-1 and TRBJ2-3; D is perhaps TRBD1 (6 bases). Germline V lookup: CDR1 KGHDR, CDR2 SFDVKD. The CDR3 is 14 residues long. V gave up 2 bases and J gave up 11 bases, with 16 bases separating them. CDR3 in DNA: TGTGCCACCAGTGATTCCGGGACACTGACACAGCAGTATTTT. Protein product: CATSDSGTLTQQYF.

The chain carries TRBV27 and TRBJ1-6, with D uncertain. Per the germline V gene, CDR1 is MNHEY and CDR2 is SMNVEV (reference sequence). The CDR3 length is 16 residues. V dropped 0 bases and J dropped 8 bases, with 14 bases sitting between them. DNA for the CDR3: TGTGCCAGCAGTTTATCCAGGACCTCCCTAGATTCACCCCTCCACTTT. Encoded protein: CASSLSRTSLDSPLHF.

V and J are TRBV7-3 and TRBJ2-3; D could derive from TRBD1 or TRBD2 (7 bases each). V lost 0 bases, J lost 4 bases, and 14 bases lay in between. This CDR3 spans 16 amino acids. The germline V gene has CDR1 SGHTA and CDR2 FQGTGA. The CDR3, as DNA: TGTGCCAGCAGCTTAACCGGGGGAGGGGGCGCAGATACGCAGTATTTT. It codes for CASSLTGGGGADTQYF.

This clonotype was detected only a few times. The gene calls are TRBV7-9 and TRBJ1-2, with 7 bases aligning to TRBD1. This CDR3 has 17 residues. J lost 0 bases, V lost 5 bases, and 12 bases had no gene match. Germline-derived CDR1 and CDR2 are SEHNR and FQNEAQ (reference sequence). The CDR3 spells CASSAIRDRSANYGYTF. The CDR3 DNA is TGTGCCAGCAGCGCCATAAGGGACAGATCAGCTAACTATGGCTACACCTTC.

The chain has TRBV3-2 and TRBJ1-2; the D call of TRBD1 is as the table states it, not checked on the DNA. TRBV3-2 is flagged as a pseudogene. The length of the CDR3 is 14 residues. CDR3 in amino acids: CASSQQDRTDGYTF. The CDR3 DNA is TGTGCCAGCAGCCAACAGGACAGGACCGATGGCTACACCTTC.

This clonotype turned up a few times. V and J are TRBV7-9 and TRBJ2-7; no definite D call. The CDR3 totals 17 residues. The germline gives CDR1 SEHNR, CDR2 FQNEAQ (reference sequence). Trimming cost V 3 bases and J 3 bases, with 21 bases left between them. CDR3 sequence (DNA): TGTGCCAGCAGCTTCCGGCGAACCAGTCGGGCCATCTACGAGCAGTACTTC. Its translation: CASSFRRTSRAIYEQYF.

This clonotype was detected a few times. The chain couples TRBV6-2 or TRBV6-3 to TRBJ2-7; D possibly matches TRBD1 or TRBD2 (5 bases each). V was shortened by 2 bases and J by 9 bases, with 17 bases between the two germline ends. The CDR3 runs 14 residues. The germline V gene has CDR1 MNHEY and CDR2 SVGEGT. Here the CDR3 reads CASSYGTPNPGQYF. The CDR3 nucleotides are TGTGCCAGCAGTTACGGGACCCCTAATCCGGGGCAGTACTTC.

This clonotype was seen only a few times. The chain employs TRBV5-1 and TRBJ2-3; a weak D match, TRBD1 (5 bases). Germline assignment: CDR1 SGHRS and CDR2 YFSETQ. There are 15 residues in the CDR3. V dropped 3 bases and J dropped 0 bases, with 11 bases sitting between them. The CDR3 sequence: CASSSQGPSTDTQYF. The CDR3 region has the DNA TGCGCCAGCAGCTCGCAGGGCCCTAGCACAGATACGCAGTATTTT. Full variable domain (remainder filled in from reference TRBV5-1 and TRBJ2-3): KAGVTQTPRYLIKTRGQQVTLSCSPISGHRSVSWYQQTPGQGLQFLFEYFSETQRNKGNFPGRFSGRQFSNSRSEMNVSTLELGDSALYLCASSSQGPSTDTQYFGPGTRLTVL.

V is TRBV12-3 or TRBV12-4 and J is TRBJ1-3; TRBD1 might be the D (6 bases). Trimming pared 5 bases from V and 0 bases from J, leaving 14 bases between. The CDR3 runs to 16 residues. In DNA, the CDR3 is TGTGCCAGCAGTCCCAGGGGATGGGGCTCTGGAAACACCATATATTTT. Translation gives CASSPRGWGSGNTIYF.

This clonotype was seen only a few times. The chain has TRBV19 and TRBJ2-3; D is undetermined. V was clipped by 0 bases and J by 6 bases, with 1 base between them. This CDR3 has 11 residues. CDR1 LNHDA and CDR2 SQIVND come from the germline V gene (reference sequence). In nucleotides, the CDR3 is TGTGCCAGTAGTATAGAGGATACGCAGTATTTT. It specifies CASSIEDTQYF.

This chain uses TRBV11-2 with TRBJ1-4; weak D call: TRBD1 (5 bases). The CDR3 loop spans 13 amino acids. Trimming pared 5 bases from V and 10 bases from J, leaving 14 bases between. Germline loops: CDR1 SGHAT, CDR2 FQNNGV. CDR3 sequence (DNA): TGTGCCAGCAGCCACCGACAGTTCGGAAAACTGTTTTTT. This gives the protein CASSHRQFGKLFF.

The chain combines TRBV5-1 with TRBJ1-6, with 7 bases aligning to TRBD1. Trimming at V came to 0 bases and at J to 12 bases, leaving 9 bases not matched to a gene. Germline lookup yields CDR1 SGHRS and CDR2 YFSETQ. The CDR3 is 15 amino acids. In DNA form, the CDR3 reads TGCGCCAGCAGCTTGGTCATAGGGGGCGAAGGACCCCTCCACTTT. It encodes CASSLVIGGEGPLHF.

This clonotype was seen a few times. The chain is built from TRBV19 and TRBJ2-6, with D tentatively TRBD1 or TRBD2 (5 bases each). Trimming removed 5 bases from V and 0 bases from J, with 11 bases in between. Germline CDR1 LNHDA, CDR2 SQIVND (reference sequence). CDR3 length equals 16 residues. In DNA form, the CDR3 reads TGTGCCAGTAGTTGGGGACGGGCCTCTGGGGCCAACGTCCTGACTTTC. Translation: CASSWGRASGANVLTF.

This clonotype was observed a few times. This chain connects TRBV5-1 to TRBJ2-5; D unresolved. The V and J ends lost 2 bases and 5 bases respectively, with 13 bases between them. The CDR3 runs 14 residues. The germline V gene has CDR1 SGHRS and CDR2 YFSETQ. Here the CDR3 reads CASSLGGVGETQYF. In DNA, the CDR3 is TGCGCCAGCAGCTTAGGTGGGGTTGGGGAGACCCAGTACTTC.

This clonotype was observed a handful of times. The chain employs TRBV6-2 or TRBV6-3 and TRBJ1-2; TRBD1 matches at 7 bases. The CDR3 runs 13 residues. With V trimmed by 2 bases and J by 4 bases, 1 base remained unmatched. The germline gives CDR1 MNHEY, CDR2 SVGEGT. CDR3 loop: CASSYRTGYGYTF. CDR3 nucleotide sequence: TGTGCCAGCAGTTACCGGACAGGCTATGGCTACACCTTC.

There are a few counts of this clonotype. The CDR3 here is CASSLDNNEQFF. CDR3 nucleotides: TGCGCCAGCAGCTTGGACAACAATGAGCAGTTCTTC. The rearrangement uses TRBV5-1 and TRBJ2-1, with D uncertain. V lost 0 bases, J lost 5 bases, and 3 bases lay in between. The germline gives CDR1 SGHRS, CDR2 YFSETQ. CDR3 length equals 12 residues.

The chain is built from TRBV7-2 and TRBJ2-1; 8 bases agree with TRBD2. The germline V gene encodes CDR1 SGHTA and CDR2 FQGNSA. This CDR3 is built from 15 residues. J was trimmed by 3 bases and V by 8 bases; bases with no gene match: 9. The CDR3 region has the DNA TGTGCCAGCGGGGCGGGGGGAACAGACTACAATGAGCAGTTCTTC. Translation gives CASGAGGTDYNEQFF.

This clonotype was observed a few times. The chain has TRBV20-1 and TRBJ2-7; D call uncertain. Trimming cost V 2 bases and J 1 base, with 6 bases left between them. This CDR3 is built from 12 residues. Germline V CDR1 and CDR2: DFQATT, SNEGSKA (reference sequence). The CDR3: CSARIQSYEQYV. CDR3 sequence (DNA): TGCAGTGCTAGAATCCAGTCCTACGAGCAGTACGTC.

In this sample, this clonotype turned up many times. This chain uses TRBV7-9 with TRBJ2-2; 7 nucleotides agree with TRBD1. V was clipped by 5 bases and J by 2 bases; unmatched bases: 5. Per germline, CDR1 SEHNR and CDR2 FQNEAQ (reference sequence). The CDR3 spans 15 residues. CDR3 sequence: CASSRDRLNTGELFF. The CDR3 nucleotides are TGTGCCAGCAGCCGGGACAGACTCAACACCGGGGAGCTGTTTTTT.

This clonotype was seen ten or more times. The CDR3, as DNA: TGCGCCAGCAGCCAAGATACAGACGGAGTTAACACCGGGGAGCTGTTTTTT. It translates to CASSQDTDGVNTGELFF. The chain employs TRBV4-3 and TRBJ2-2; no definite D call. Trimming took off 0 bases at V and 2 bases at J, with 13 bases between the two ends. Germline CDR1 and CDR2: LGHNA and YSLEER. CDR3 length: 17 amino acids.

This clonotype was detected a few times. CDR3 coding DNA: TGTGCCAGCAGTCCGGGATCTAGCGGGGGGTTCCAAGAGACCCAGTACTTC. Amino acid sequence: CASSPGSSGGFQETQYF. The rearrangement joins TRBV27 to TRBJ2-5, with 11 bases matching TRBD2. Germline V gives CDR1 MNHEY, CDR2 SMNVEV (reference sequence). This CDR3 spans 17 amino acids. Trimming at V came to 5 bases and at J to 1 base, leaving 9 bases not matched to a gene.

The rearrangement links TRBV19 to TRBJ1-1, with TRBD1 matching 8 bases. The CDR3 consists of 14 residues. Losses at the gene ends were 10 bases for V and 4 bases for J; bases not matched to a gene: 11. The germline V gene encodes CDR1 LNHDA and CDR2 SQIVND (reference sequence). DNA of the CDR3: TGTGCCACAATATGGACAGGGAGATTCACTGAAGCTTTCTTT. It is translated as CATIWTGRFTEAFF.

The rearrangement links TRBV12-3 or TRBV12-4 to TRBJ1-2, with 7 nucleotides matching TRBD1. The CDR3 contains 14 residues. V trimming: 5 bases; J trimming: 4 bases; junction bases outside the gene matches: 7. The CDR3 spells CASSRDRAFYGYTF. CDR3 in DNA: TGTGCCAGCAGTCGTGACAGGGCGTTCTATGGCTACACCTTC.

The chain carries TRBV20-1 and TRBJ2-5; 7 bases align to TRBD1. CDR1 and CDR2 from the germline V gene are DFQATT and SNEGSKA (reference sequence). V lost 5 bases, J lost 1 base, and 4 bases stayed unmatched. This CDR3 comprises 13 residues. For the CDR3, the DNA is TGCAGTGCTCACAACAGGGGCCAAGAGACCCAGTACTTC. Amino acid sequence: CSAHNRGQETQYF.